This is a list of T cell receptor beta chains from one sample in a study of PD-1 blockade in classical Hodgkin lymphoma. Libraries were prepared by immunoSEQ multiplex PCR; TCRdb keeps only in-frame clonotypes and omits some of them. The sample has 25,000 to 30,000 clones, approximately 80% seen once; the top ten hold 18%. The sequences come from peripheral blood mononuclear cells (PBMCs), collected before the fourth cycle of nivolumab. These receptors all come from a human donor with classical Hodgkin lymphoma. CDR3s include the opening cysteine and the closing phenylalanine or tryptophan. Fields, in order: D gene, J gene, clone size, CDR3 length, V gene, CDR3 DNA, CDR3 protein. A D gene is named only where the DNA matches it firmly. Clone size, where shown, is once, few, many, or a class for clones that have expanded.

d_gene: -
j_gene: TRBJ1-1
abundance: -
len: 13
v_gene: TRBV2
CDR3nt: TGTGCCAGCATTGTGACTCAGAACACTGAAGCTTTCTTT
CDR3aa: CASIVTQNTEAFF

d_gene: -
j_gene: TRBJ1-2
abundance: few
len: 13
v_gene: TRBV2
CDR3nt: TGTGCCAGCAGCGGCTCTGGGGGTTGGGGCTACACCTTC
CDR3aa: CASSGSGGWGYTF

d_gene: TRBD1
j_gene: TRBJ1-4
abundance: once
len: 15
v_gene: TRBV18
CDR3nt: TGTGCCAGCTCCATTGGACAGGTACAGGGTGAAAAACTGTTTTTT
CDR3aa: CASSIGQVQGEKLFF

d_gene: TRBD2
j_gene: TRBJ2-7
abundance: -
len: 15
v_gene: TRBV7-7
CDR3nt: TGTGCCAGCAGCTTAGCAGCGGGGGGGAACTACGAGCAGTACTTC
CDR3aa: CASSLAAGGNYEQYF

d_gene: -
j_gene: TRBJ1-3
abundance: -
len: 17
v_gene: TRBV6-4
CDR3nt: TGTGCCAGCAGTGATCCGAACAGGGTTACCTTCAGAAACACCATATATTTT
CDR3aa: CASSDPNRVTFRNTIYF

d_gene: -
j_gene: TRBJ1-2
abundance: -
len: 16
v_gene: TRBV4-1
CDR3nt: TGCGCCAGCAGCCAAGGAGGCCTCCTTAAGCCCTATGGCTACACCTTC
CDR3aa: CASSQGGLLKPYGYTF

d_gene: -
j_gene: TRBJ1-4
abundance: -
len: 13
v_gene: TRBV7-9
CDR3nt: TGTGCCAGCAGCCCGTTACAGAATGAAAAACTGTTTTTT
CDR3aa: CASSPLQNEKLFF

d_gene: -
j_gene: TRBJ2-4
abundance: -
len: 14
v_gene: TRBV4-3
CDR3nt: TGCGCCAGCAGCCCGGGATATGCCAAAAACATTCAGTACTTC
CDR3aa: CASSPGYAKNIQYF

d_gene: -
j_gene: TRBJ2-5
abundance: -
len: 10
v_gene: TRBV29-1
CDR3nt: TGCAGCATTCGACGGGAGACCCAGTACTTC
CDR3aa: CSIRRETQYF

d_gene: -
j_gene: TRBJ1-6
abundance: few
len: 14
v_gene: TRBV28
CDR3nt: TGTGCCAGCATCAAAGACGGGGGAGGTTCACCCCTCCACTTT
CDR3aa: CASIKDGGGSPLHF

d_gene: -
j_gene: TRBJ2-2
abundance: -
len: 14
v_gene: TRBV5-6
CDR3nt: TGTGCCAGCGGGGACAAGCTTAACACCGGGGAGCTGTTTTTT
CDR3aa: CASGDKLNTGELFF

d_gene: -
j_gene: TRBJ1-4
abundance: -
len: 11
v_gene: TRBV27
CDR3nt: TGTGCCAGCAGATATAATGAAAAACTGTTTTTT
CDR3aa: CASRYNEKLFF

d_gene: TRBD2
j_gene: TRBJ2-5
abundance: -
len: 16
v_gene: TRBV5-4
CDR3nt: TGTGCCAGCAGCTTGGTCCTAGCGGGGTACCAAGAGACCCAGTACTTC
CDR3aa: CASSLVLAGYQETQYF

d_gene: TRBD2
j_gene: TRBJ2-7
abundance: -
len: 16
v_gene: TRBV7-2
CDR3nt: TGTGCCAGCAGCCCCGGACTAGCGGGGGCTTCCTACGAGCAGTACTTC
CDR3aa: CASSPGLAGASYEQYF

d_gene: TRBD1
j_gene: TRBJ1-5
abundance: -
len: 13
v_gene: TRBV7-9
CDR3nt: TGTGCCAGCAGCTTTACAGGGGATCAGCCCCAGCATTTT
CDR3aa: CASSFTGDQPQHF

d_gene: TRBD1
j_gene: TRBJ1-3
abundance: -
len: 18
v_gene: TRBV28
CDR3nt: TGTGCCAGCAGTCAATGGACAGGGGGCCTCCTCTCTGGAAACACCATATATTTT
CDR3aa: CASSQWTGGLLSGNTIYF

d_gene: -
j_gene: TRBJ2-7
abundance: once
len: 16
v_gene: TRBV4-1
CDR3nt: TGCGCCAGCAGCCAAGTGGGCCAGCGGAGGACCTACGAGCAGTACTTC
CDR3aa: CASSQVGQRRTYEQYF

d_gene: -
j_gene: TRBJ2-2
abundance: -
len: 15
v_gene: TRBV13
CDR3nt: TGTGCCAGCAGCCCCCGTGTAACGAACACCGGGGAGCTGTTTTTT
CDR3aa: CASSPRVTNTGELFF

d_gene: -
j_gene: TRBJ1-2
abundance: -
len: 12
v_gene: TRBV7-3
CDR3nt: TGTGCCAGCAGCCCCGGGGGGGATGGCTACACCTTC
CDR3aa: CASSPGGDGYTF

d_gene: TRBD1
j_gene: TRBJ2-2
abundance: -
len: 14
v_gene: TRBV2
CDR3nt: TGTGCCAGCAAGGGACAGGGGGCTACCGGGGAGCTGTTTTTT
CDR3aa: CASKGQGATGELFF

d_gene: TRBD2
j_gene: TRBJ2-3
abundance: -
len: 14
v_gene: TRBV5-1
CDR3nt: TGCGCCAGCCGGCCGGGGGGGCAAAGAGATACGCAGTATTTT
CDR3aa: CASRPGGQRDTQYF

d_gene: -
j_gene: TRBJ1-2
abundance: -
len: 14
v_gene: TRBV4-2
CDR3nt: TGTGCCAGCAGCCAAGTTGCGCCTAACTATGGCTACACCTTC
CDR3aa: CASSQVAPNYGYTF

d_gene: -
j_gene: TRBJ1-4
abundance: -
len: 13
v_gene: TRBV5-4
CDR3nt: TGTGCCAGCAGCTTGGAAGGGGAGGAAAAACTGTTTTTT
CDR3aa: CASSLEGEEKLFF

d_gene: TRBD2
j_gene: TRBJ2-7
abundance: -
len: 18
v_gene: TRBV2
CDR3nt: TGTGCCAGCAGTGATATGGTCGGACAGCGGGGGGACTCCTACGAGCAGTACTTC
CDR3aa: CASSDMVGQRGDSYEQYF

d_gene: TRBD2
j_gene: TRBJ2-5
abundance: -
len: 16
v_gene: TRBV9
CDR3nt: TGTGCCAGCAGCGTAGGGGTAGCGGGGGGAAAAGAGACCCAGTACTTC
CDR3aa: CASSVGVAGGKETQYF

d_gene: -
j_gene: TRBJ1-1
abundance: -
len: 13
v_gene: TRBV4-1
CDR3nt: TGCGCCAGCAGCCACAGGGCGAACACTGAAGCTTTCTTT
CDR3aa: CASSHRANTEAFF

d_gene: -
j_gene: TRBJ2-5
abundance: -
len: 12
v_gene: TRBV27
CDR3nt: TGTGCCAGCAGGGATAGGGTGGGGACCCAGTACTTC
CDR3aa: CASRDRVGTQYF

d_gene: -
j_gene: TRBJ1-2
abundance: few
len: 16
v_gene: TRBV5-5
CDR3nt: TGTGCCAGCAGCTTGTATCGACCGGACATAAGGAATGGCTACACCTTC
CDR3aa: CASSLYRPDIRNGYTF

d_gene: TRBD1
j_gene: TRBJ2-3
abundance: -
len: 14
v_gene: TRBV5-4
CDR3nt: TGTGCCAGCACCTACAGGGGCGGAGCAGATACGCAGTATTTT
CDR3aa: CASTYRGGADTQYF

d_gene: TRBD2
j_gene: TRBJ2-3
abundance: -
len: 15
v_gene: TRBV19
CDR3nt: TGTGCCAGTAGCTGGACTAGCGGACGCACAGATACGCAGTATTTT
CDR3aa: CASSWTSGRTDTQYF

d_gene: -
j_gene: TRBJ2-5
abundance: -
len: 12
v_gene: TRBV7-2
CDR3nt: TGTGCCAGCAGCTTAGCGGAGGAGACCCAGTACTTC
CDR3aa: CASSLAEETQYF

d_gene: -
j_gene: TRBJ1-5
abundance: -
len: 15
v_gene: TRBV13
CDR3nt: TGTGCCAGCAGCCAGAACTCCGGGGGCAATCAGCCCCAGCATTTT
CDR3aa: CASSQNSGGNQPQHF

d_gene: -
j_gene: TRBJ2-1
abundance: -
len: 12
v_gene: TRBV5-6
CDR3nt: TGTGCCAGCAGTTTCATTACAAATGAGCAGTTCTTC
CDR3aa: CASSFITNEQFF

d_gene: -
j_gene: TRBJ2-1
abundance: -
len: 15
v_gene: TRBV5-3
CDR3nt: TGTGCCAGAAGCTTGAAGGGGGGGCACTACAATGAGCAGTTCTTC
CDR3aa: CARSLKGGHYNEQFF

d_gene: TRBD2
j_gene: TRBJ2-7
abundance: -
len: 15
v_gene: TRBV4-1
CDR3nt: TGCGCCAGCAGCCTGAATAGCGGGGGCACCTACGAGCAGTACTTC
CDR3aa: CASSLNSGGTYEQYF

d_gene: -
j_gene: TRBJ2-7
abundance: -
len: 12
v_gene: TRBV6-6
CDR3nt: TGTGCCAGCAGTTACAGTCCCTACGAGCAGTACTTC
CDR3aa: CASSYSPYEQYF